The 11 T cell receptor beta chains below all came from one sample that was sequenced in a study of blood T cell repertoires in COVID-19. Generated by immunoSEQ multiplex PCR, the TCRdb table keeps only in-frame clones and is missing some. There are some 83,000 clones in the sample; roughly four fifths occur only once, and just over 20% lies in the top ten. Sequenced material: peripheral blood. Source of these receptors: a human donor in a cohort sampled during active COVID-19.

The genes are TRBV5-8 and TRBJ1-1, with 8 bases that match TRBD1. CDR3 size: 17 residues. Germline loops: CDR1 SGHTS, CDR2 YDEGEE. Losses at the gene ends were 2 bases for V and 1 base for J; bases not matched to a gene: 10. CDR3 in DNA: TGTGCCAGCAGCTTCATTATAGGACAGGGCGGGAACACTGAAGCTTTCTTT. Residues: CASSFIIGQGGNTEAFF.

The rearrangement links TRBV2 to TRBJ2-3, with 8 bases identical to TRBD1. V shed 9 bases and J 6 bases; nucleotides not matched to a gene: 17. The CDR3 runs 16 residues. CDR1 is SNHLY and CDR2 is FYNNEI in the germline V gene. In nucleotides, the CDR3 is TGTGCCAGATCGAAAAAAAAGGGGACAGGACGGGATACGCAGTATTTT. Translated: CARSKKKGTGRDTQYF.

This chain connects TRBV28 to TRBJ2-5, with 7 bases matching TRBD2. In germline, CDR1 is MDHEN, CDR2 SYDVKM. This CDR3 is 15 amino acids long. V shed 3 bases, J shed 0 bases, and the junction held 4 bases outside the gene matches. DNA of the CDR3: TGTGCCAGCAGTTTTCTAGCGGTAAACCAAGAGACCCAGTACTTC. Amino acid sequence: CASSFLAVNQETQYF.

The chain joins TRBV18 to TRBJ2-3; TRBD2 matches 7 bases. In germline, CDR1 is KGHSH, CDR2 LQKENI. This CDR3 is built from 17 residues. Germline trimming cut 5 bases from V and 6 bases from J; bases unmatched to any gene: 17. The CDR3 coding sequence is TGTGCCAGCTCAGCACGGCCCCCCGGGAGGAGTTGGGATACGCAGTATTTT. It translates to CASSARPPGRSWDTQYF.

This chain uses TRBV28 with TRBJ1-5, with D unclear. The CDR3 loop spans 12 amino acids. Trimming shortened V by 10 bases and J by 10 bases, and 17 bases separated the two germline ends. Germline V lookup: CDR1 MDHEN, CDR2 SYDVKM. The CDR3 DNA is TGTGCCACCTGGGGAAGGACTGGCCCCCAGCATTTT. Translation: CATWGRTGPQHF.

The chain employs TRBV5-8 and TRBJ2-3, with TRBD2 matching 15 bases. The germline V gene has CDR1 SGHTS and CDR2 YDEGEE. Trimming at V came to 3 bases and at J to 0 bases, leaving 2 bases not matched to a gene. The CDR3 contains 17 residues. In nucleotides, the CDR3 is TGTGCCAGCAGCTCGGGACTAGCGGGGGGAAGCACAGATACGCAGTATTTT. Protein sequence: CASSSGLAGGSTDTQYF.

V is TRBV19 and J is TRBJ2-6; D uncertain. CDR1 is LNHDA and CDR2 is SQIVND in the germline V gene (reference sequence). This CDR3 has 14 amino acids. V dropped 2 bases and J dropped 11 bases, with 13 bases sitting between them. The CDR3 loop reads CASSIKARLDVLTF. The CDR3, as DNA: TGTGCCAGTAGTATAAAAGCTCGTCTCGACGTCCTGACTTTC.

The chain uses TRBV20-1 and TRBJ1-4; D ambiguous. Germline loops: CDR1 DFQATT, CDR2 SNEGSKA (reference sequence). Trimming cost V 6 bases and J 7 bases, with 9 bases left between them. The CDR3 extends over 11 amino acids. CDR3 region: CSAPEGEKLFF. CDR3 nucleotide sequence: TGCAGTGCACCCGAGGGTGAAAAACTGTTTTTT.

This clone appeared a few times. This chain uses TRBV10-3 with TRBJ1-1; D is uncertain. Between the trimmed V and J ends, which lost 3 bases and 2 bases, there was a span of 7 bases. The CDR3 is 13 residues long. Looked up from germline, CDR1 is ENHRY and CDR2 is SYGVKD. The CDR3 region is CAISEQQNTEAFF. Written as DNA, the CDR3 is TGTGCCATCAGTGAACAGCAAAACACTGAAGCTTTCTTT.

V gene TRBV2 combines with J gene TRBJ2-6; perhaps TRBD1 as D (6 bases). Trimming took off 6 bases at V and 0 bases at J, with 15 bases between the two ends. Germline loops: CDR1 SNHLY, CDR2 FYNNEI. The CDR3 sequence is 17 residues long. The CDR3, as DNA: TGTGCCAGCAGCTCCCCCGGGACAATCTCTGGGGCCAACGTCCTGACTTTC. Translating gives CASSSPGTISGANVLTF.

CDR3 DNA: TGTGCCAGCAGCGGGGACAGGGGAATCCTAGATACGCAGTATTTT. This codes for CASSGDRGILDTQYF. The J gene is TRBJ2-3, the V gene TRBV6-5, with 10 bases that match TRBD1. The CDR3 spans 15 residues. V was pared by 6 bases and J by 5 bases, with 8 bases of the junction left unmatched. The V gene's germline CDR1 is MNHEY and CDR2 SVGAGI.